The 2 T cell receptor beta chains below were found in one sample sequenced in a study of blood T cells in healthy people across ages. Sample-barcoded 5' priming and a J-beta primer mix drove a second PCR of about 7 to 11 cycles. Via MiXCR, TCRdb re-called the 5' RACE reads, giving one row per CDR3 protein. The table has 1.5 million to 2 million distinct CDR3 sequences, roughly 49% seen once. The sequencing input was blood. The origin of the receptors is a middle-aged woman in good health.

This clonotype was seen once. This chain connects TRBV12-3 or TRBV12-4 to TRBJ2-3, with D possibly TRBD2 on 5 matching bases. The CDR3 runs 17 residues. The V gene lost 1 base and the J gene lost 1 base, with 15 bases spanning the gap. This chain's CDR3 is CASSLEVLAAGTDTQYF. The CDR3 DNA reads TGTGCCAGCAGTTTAGAGGTCCTAGCTGCTGGCACAGATACGCAGTATTTT.

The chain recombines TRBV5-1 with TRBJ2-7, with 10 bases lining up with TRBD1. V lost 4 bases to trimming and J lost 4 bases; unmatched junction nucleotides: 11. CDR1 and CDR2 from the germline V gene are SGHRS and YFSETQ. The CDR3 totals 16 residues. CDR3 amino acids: CASSIVPGQGIYEQYF. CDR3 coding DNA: TGCGCCAGCAGCATAGTCCCGGGACAGGGGATATACGAGCAGTACTTC.